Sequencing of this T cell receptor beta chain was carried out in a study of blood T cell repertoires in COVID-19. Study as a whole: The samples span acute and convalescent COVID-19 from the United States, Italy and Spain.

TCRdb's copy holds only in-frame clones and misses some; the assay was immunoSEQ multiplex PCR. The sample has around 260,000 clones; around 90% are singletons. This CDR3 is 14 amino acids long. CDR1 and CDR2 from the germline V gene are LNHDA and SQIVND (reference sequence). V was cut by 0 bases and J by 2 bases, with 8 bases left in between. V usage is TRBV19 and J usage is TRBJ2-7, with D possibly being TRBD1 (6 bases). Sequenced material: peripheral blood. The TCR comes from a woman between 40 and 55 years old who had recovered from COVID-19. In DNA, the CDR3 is TGTGCCAGTAGTATAGAGGCAGGGGCCTACGAGCAGTACTTC. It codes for CASSIEAGAYEQYF.